These 22 T cell receptor beta chains share one sample of origin, sequenced in a study of identical twins. TCRdb itself ran the 5' RACE reads through MiXCR, one entry per CDR3 protein. The sample has about 190,000 distinct CDR3 sequences; roughly 15% are singletons. These data were likewise used in another study, on T cells expressing NK-cell markers.

The specimen was CD8+ T cells sorted from blood. All receptors derive from a woman under 30 in good health.

The chain employs TRBV7-9 and TRBJ1-1, with TRBD1 as a possible D gene (5 bases). The germline gives CDR1 SEHNR, CDR2 FQNEAQ (reference sequence). This CDR3 contains 12 residues. The CDR3 nucleotides are TGTGAATCCAGGGCAGCGAACACTGAAGCTTTCTTT. Translating gives CESRAANTEAFF.

This clonotype was counted at least ten times. The rearrangement links TRBV25-1 to TRBJ2-1; the match to TRBD2 covers 8 bases. CDR3 length: 15 amino acids. Germline V lookup: CDR1 MGHDK, CDR2 SYGVNS. V shed 6 bases and J 8 bases; nucleotides not matched to a gene: 12. In DNA, the CDR3 is TGTGCCAGCAGCCAAACTAGTTCGACTAGCGATGAGCAGTTCTTC. This translates into CASSQTSSTSDEQFF.

The CDR3 region is CASTFGGRSYF. CDR3 sequence (DNA): TGTGCCAGCACCTTCGGGGGACGTTCGTATTTT. This chain links TRBV7-2 with TRBJ2-3; D may be TRBD2 (6 bases). The V end was cut by 7 bases, the J end by 14 bases, with 16 bases between. Germline assignment: CDR1 SGHTA and CDR2 FQGNSA. The CDR3 has 11 amino acids.

This clonotype was found many times. The V and J genes are TRBV7-9 and TRBJ2-5; tentatively, D is TRBD1 (5 bases). Germline CDR1 and CDR2: SEHNR and FQNEAQ (reference sequence). V was cut by 5 bases and J by 3 bases, with 16 bases left in between. This CDR3 spans 15 amino acids. CDR3: CASSPRGRVEETQYF. The CDR3 DNA follows: TGTGCCAGCAGCCCAAGGGGCAGGGTGGAAGAGACCCAGTACTTC.

In the case of this clonotype: This clone may be a read error of a much larger clone one base away. DNA for the CDR3: TGTGCCAGCAGCTTCAGTACTAGCGGTCCCGGAGGTGAGCAGTTCTTC. Translated, it gives CASSFSTSGPGGEQFF. This rearrangement joins TRBV5-5 to TRBJ2-1, with 8 positions matching TRBD2. V lost 2 bases and J lost 9; bases outside the gene matches: 13. CDR3 length: 16 amino acids. The germline V gene has CDR1 SGHKS and CDR2 YYEKEE (reference sequence).

The chain couples TRBV2 to TRBJ2-7, with D hard to call. The germline V gene has CDR1 SNHLY and CDR2 FYNNEI. The CDR3 runs 14 residues. Between the trimmed V and J ends, which lost 1 base and 1 base, there was a span of 8 bases. CDR3 residues: CASSEEEGSYEQYF. CDR3 nucleotides: TGTGCCAGCAGTGAAGAGGAAGGGTCCTACGAGCAGTACTTC.

V gene TRBV7-9 combines with J gene TRBJ2-3; TRBD2 agrees at 7 bases. The CDR3 is made up of 16 amino acids. The germline CDR1 and CDR2 sequences are SEHNR and FQNEAQ (reference sequence). The J segment lost 11 bases and the V segment lost 1 base, leaving 15 bases of the junction unmatched. The CDR3: CASSLDWRTSPGGQYF. DNA of the CDR3: TGTGCCAGCAGCTTAGATTGGCGGACTTCGCCGGGGGGGCAGTATTTT. The whole variable domain, filled in from reference TRBV7-9 and TRBJ2-3, reads DTGVSQNPRHKITKRGQNVTFRCDPISEHNRLYWYRQTLGQGPEFLTYFQNEAQLEKSRLLSDRFSAERPKGSFSTLEIQRTEQGDSAMYLCASSLDWRTSPGGQYFGPGTRLTVL.

This chain joins TRBV7-9 and TRBJ2-7; 8 positions agree with TRBD2. Germline lookup yields CDR1 SEHNR and CDR2 FQNEAQ (reference sequence). This CDR3 contains 16 residues. V lost 4 bases and J lost 6; bases outside the gene matches: 14. The CDR3 coding sequence is TGTGCCAGCAGCTCATCCGGGACCTCCACTAGCGGCGAGCAGTACTTC. This encodes CASSSSGTSTSGEQYF.

In this sample, this clonotype turned up a few times. The chain uses TRBV9 and TRBJ2-4; maybe TRBD1 (6 bases). The germline V gene encodes CDR1 SGDLS and CDR2 YYNGEE. The CDR3 loop spans 18 amino acids. The V gene lost 0 bases and the J gene lost 0 bases, with 16 bases spanning the gap. This chain's CDR3 is CASSVEGGRTEAKNIQYF. In nucleotides, the CDR3 is TGTGCCAGCAGCGTAGAAGGGGGTAGAACAGAAGCCAAAAACATTCAGTACTTC.

V is TRBV6-2 or TRBV6-3 and J is TRBJ2-3; TRBD2 matches 7 bases. The trim removed 6 bases at V and 2 bases at J, leaving 2 bases unmatched. Germline V gives CDR1 MNHEY, CDR2 SVGEGT. There are 13 residues in the CDR3. CDR3 coding DNA: TGTGCCAGCAGCCTAGCGGCCACAGATACGCAGTATTTT. This sequence encodes CASSLAATDTQYF.

The chain links TRBV27 to TRBJ2-3; no clear D gene. Between the trimmed V and J ends, which lost 2 bases and 0 bases, there was a span of 15 bases. Looked up from germline, CDR1 is MNHEY and CDR2 is SMNVEV (reference sequence). CDR3 length: 17 residues. The CDR3 loop reads CASSLSRLQTSTDTQYF. The CDR3 bases are TGTGCCAGCAGTTTAAGTCGGCTCCAAACCAGCACAGATACGCAGTATTTT.

V and J are TRBV12-3 or TRBV12-4 and TRBJ1-5; D not resolved. The CDR3 has 12 amino acids. Trimming took 3 bases from V and 7 from J, leaving 7 bases between them. This CDR3 is CASSFMGQPQHF. DNA for the CDR3: TGTGCCAGCAGTTTCATGGGCCAGCCCCAGCATTTT.

The rearrangement uses TRBV12-3 or TRBV12-4 and TRBJ2-7, with 7 nucleotides matching TRBD2. The CDR3 has 13 amino acids. J was trimmed by 12 bases and V by 0 bases; bases with no gene match: 8. CDR3: CASSLALWTSGYF. The CDR3 nucleotides are TGTGCCAGCAGTTTAGCATTGTGGACTAGTGGGTACTTC.

This clonotype appeared many times. The chain recombines TRBV7-2 with TRBJ2-7; 7 bases map to TRBD2. Germline values: CDR1 SGHTA, CDR2 FQGNSA. The V segment lost 3 bases and the J segment 7 bases; nucleotides outside the gene matches: 9. There are 14 residues in the CDR3. The CDR3 region is CASSFGLGLDEQYF. For the CDR3, the DNA is TGTGCCAGCAGCTTTGGACTAGGACTGGATGAGCAGTACTTC. Based on the CDR3 plus reference TRBV7-2 and TRBJ2-7, the full variable domain is GAGVSQSPSNKVTEKGKDVELRCDPISGHTALYWYRQSLGQGLEFLIYFQGNSAPDKSGLPSDRFSAERTGGSVSTLTIQRTQQEDSAVYLCASSFGLGLDEQYFGPGTRLTVT.

The rearrangement joins TRBV20-1 to TRBJ1-5; no definite D call. Germline V gene sequence: CDR1 DFQATT, CDR2 SNEGSKA (reference sequence). V gave up 5 bases and J gave up 4 bases, with 18 bases separating them. The CDR3 runs to 15 residues. For the CDR3, the DNA is TGCAGTGCTCTTCGGACGAATATGGGGAATCAGCCCCAGCATTTT. Translation gives CSALRTNMGNQPQHF.

This clonotype was recorded at least ten times. This chain uses TRBV29-1 with TRBJ2-1, with TRBD2 as a possible D gene (5 bases). Trimming shortened V by 5 bases and J by 12 bases, and 14 bases separated the two germline ends. The CDR3 consists of 11 residues. The germline V gene encodes CDR1 SQVTM and CDR2 ANQGSEA. The CDR3 loop is CSVTDWAGQFF. CDR3 nucleotides: TGCAGCGTTACGGACTGGGCGGGGCAGTTCTTC.

This clonotype showed up just a few times. V usage is TRBV12-3 or TRBV12-4 and J usage is TRBJ2-3; D may match TRBD1 or TRBD2 (5 bases each). Trimming stripped 7 bases from V and 2 bases from J, with 19 bases between. CDR3 size: 16 residues. The CDR3 DNA is TGTGCCAGCACTACGCCCGGGGACGTTTTCACAGATACGCAGTATTTT. Its translation: CASTTPGDVFTDTQYF.

This clonotype has more than one count but fewer than ten. The genes are TRBV6-5 and TRBJ1-4; TRBD1 might be the D (6 bases). Trimming cost V 0 bases and J 8 bases, with 16 bases left between them. Germline CDR1 reads MNHEY; CDR2 reads SVGAGI. The CDR3 covers 16 residues. CDR3 protein: CASSYSRGASAEKLFF. The CDR3 coding sequence is TGTGCCAGCAGTTACTCGAGGGGGGCGAGTGCAGAAAAACTGTTTTTT.

This chain joins TRBV7-8 and TRBJ2-1; D is unclear. CDR3 size: 14 residues. Trimming removed 2 bases from V and 4 bases from J, with 9 bases in between. Germline V gene lookup returns CDR1 SGHVS and CDR2 FQNEAQ. The DNA of the CDR3 is TGTGCCAGCAGCTTATTAGACGGGTACAATGAGCAGTTCTTC. Protein product: CASSLLDGYNEQFF.

The sample holds a few counts of this clonotype. This rearrangement joins TRBV5-1 to TRBJ1-1, with 8 bases aligning to TRBD1. Per germline, CDR1 SGHRS and CDR2 YFSETQ. This CDR3 region has 14 residues. J was trimmed by 1 base and V by 4 bases; bases with no gene match: 3. The CDR3 loop reads CASSVGTGNTEAFF. CDR3 nucleotide sequence: TGCGCCAGCAGCGTGGGGACAGGGAACACTGAAGCTTTCTTT.

This clonotype was found a few times. This chain joins TRBV12-3 or TRBV12-4 and TRBJ1-4; D not resolved. The ends were cut back, 0 bases at V and 4 bases at J, with 15 bases in the middle. The CDR3 extends over 17 amino acids. The CDR3, as DNA: TGTGCCAGCAGTTTAGCGCTGGTGGGTTGGAATAATGAAAAACTGTTTTTT. Its translation: CASSLALVGWNNEKLFF.

V usage is TRBV11-3 and J usage is TRBJ1-1, with a possible D match to TRBD1 (5 bases). Germline CDR1 SGHNT, CDR2 YENEEA. Trimming left V 3 bases short and J 6 bases short, with 11 bases between. This CDR3 has 13 amino acids. CDR3 amino acids: CASSFGGRSEAFF. The CDR3, as DNA: TGTGCCAGCAGCTTCGGGGGGAGGTCTGAAGCTTTCTTT.